The subject of this entry is one TCR beta chain. Its antigen remains unidentified. The data originate from a study of T cell responses to AZD1222 COVID-19 vaccine. Study conclusions and caveats: CD4 TCRs associated with vaccination spanned spike, dominating at 160-218 and 743-854. Every sample of the repertoires postdated the peak T cell response. The donor group comprised mostly white British people and more females; the analysis possibly underestimated clonal diversity.

Germline CDR1 MNHEY, CDR2 SVGAGI. The junction had 7 bases not matched to a gene; V was cut back by 8 bases and J by 4 bases. The CDR3 has 14 amino acids. Here immunoSEQ multiplex PCR was the method, and the copy in TCRdb shows in-frame clones only, minus some. The repertoire has 150,000 to 200,000 clones, about 92% of them found once; the top ten carry roughly 2.3%. The sequence derives from an adult in good health. The chain carries TRBV6-5 and TRBJ1-3; TRBD1 agrees at 8 bases. The sample in question was peripheral blood, obtained on day 0 of AZD1222 vaccination. For the CDR3, the DNA is TGTGCCAGCGGAACAGGGGGACCCGGAAACACCATATATTTT. Translated, it gives CASGTGGPGNTIYF.